A single sample gave rise to the 9 T cell receptor beta chains below, sequenced in a study of blood T cell repertoires in COVID-19. The table came from immunoSEQ multiplex PCR; TCRdb's copy has only in-frame clones and leaves some out. The table has around 54,000 clones, approximately 78% seen once. The sequenced sample consisted of PBMCs or T cells enriched from blood (not recorded which). The receptors were gathered from a woman aged 45 to 65 with acute COVID-19.

The chain combines TRBV7-2 with TRBJ1-5, with a weak D call TRBD1 (5 bases). CDR1 SGHTA and CDR2 FQGNSA come from the germline V gene. This CDR3 spans 13 amino acids. V was pared by 3 bases and J by 4 bases, with 7 bases between. CDR3 amino acids: CASSFDRNQPQHF. DNA of the CDR3: TGTGCCAGCAGCTTCGACAGAAATCAGCCCCAGCATTTT.

The gene calls are TRBV6-1 and TRBJ1-5; D uncertain. Per germline, CDR1 MNHNS and CDR2 SASEGT. Trimming stripped 0 bases from V and 5 bases from J, with 14 bases between. There are 16 residues in the CDR3. For the CDR3, the DNA is TGTGCCAGCAGTGAAGCAATCGAGAACTACCATCAGCCCCAGCATTTT. It specifies CASSEAIENYHQPQHF.

The chain links TRBV5-1 to TRBJ2-1; D uncertain. Germline V gene sequence: CDR1 SGHRS, CDR2 YFSETQ. The ends were cut back, 0 bases at V and 7 bases at J, with 11 bases in the middle. The CDR3 is 14 amino acids. Here the CDR3 reads CASSLEASPNEQFF. In nucleotides, the CDR3 is TGCGCCAGCAGCTTGGAAGCCTCCCCGAATGAGCAGTTCTTC.

CDR3 DNA: TGTGCCAGCAGTGAAGCGGCCCTGGCGGCCCAGCAGTTCTTC. It yields the protein CASSEAALAAQQFF. J is TRBJ2-1 and V is TRBV2, with unresolved D. V lost 0 bases and J 11 bases, leaving 14 bases between the germline ends. The germline V gene has CDR1 SNHLY and CDR2 FYNNEI. This CDR3 is 14 amino acids long.

The chain uses TRBV9 and TRBJ2-3; TRBD1 is a possible D gene (6 bases). The CDR3 extends over 17 amino acids. Germline CDR1 SGDLS, CDR2 YYNGEE. Trimming stripped 4 bases from V and 1 base from J, with 19 bases between. The CDR3 DNA sequence: TGTGCCAGCAGCCCATATGGACAGTCTCGGGGCACAGATACGCAGTATTTT. Its protein product is CASSPYGQSRGTDTQYF.

This clone was seen more than once but under ten times. V gene TRBV12-3 or TRBV12-4 combines with J gene TRBJ1-2; the D gene is possibly TRBD1 (6 bases). The CDR3 spans 12 residues. V was trimmed by 5 bases and J by 6 bases, leaving 10 bases between them. This chain's CDR3 is CASSRGHDGYTF. As DNA, the CDR3 is TGTGCCAGCAGTAGGGGACACGATGGCTACACCTTC.

The chain has TRBV18 and TRBJ1-1; D unclear. This CDR3 contains 13 residues. Trimming cost V 1 base and J 7 bases, with 10 bases left between them. Germline assignment: CDR1 KGHSH and CDR2 LQKENI. Written as DNA, the CDR3 is TGTGCCAGCTCACCACAGGCTTCGGGTGAAGCTTTCTTT. Residues: CASSPQASGEAFF.

This chain links TRBV10-3 with TRBJ1-2; D may be TRBD1 (6 bases). V shed 6 bases and J shed 4 bases, with 9 bases lying between them. Germline V gives CDR1 ENHRY, CDR2 SYGVKD. The CDR3 has 12 residues. The CDR3 here is CAISQGTYGYTF. The CDR3 DNA is TGTGCCATCAGCCAGGGGACCTATGGCTACACCTTC.

This clone was recorded a few times. The chain couples TRBV5-1 to TRBJ1-3, with a weak D call TRBD1 (5 bases). This CDR3 is 19 amino acids long. The ends were cut back, 1 base at V and 0 bases at J, with 20 bases in the middle. Germline V gene data show CDR1 as SGHRS and CDR2 as YFSETQ. In nucleotides, the CDR3 is TGCGCCAGCAGCTTGCCCCATCGACAGACCACCCGCTCTGGAAACACCATATATTTT. Its protein product is CASSLPHRQTTRSGNTIYF.